The 9 T cell receptor beta chains reported below all come from one sample, sequenced in a study of vaccination effects on CD4 cells after COVID-19. Antigen-specific CD4+ T cell clonotypes were called by their expansion after viral peptide-pool culture in ViraFEST. The authors isolated CD4+ T cells after less than eleven days of culture. In the vaccine recipients, nucleocapsid antibodies were negative and there was no prior SARS-CoV-2 infection. The assay was immunoSEQ multiplex PCR, and TCRdb's table has in-frame clones only and misses some. This table holds 78,000 or so clones, 60% to 85% found once. No antigen has been identified for these receptors. The sequencing used CD4+ T cells from PBMCs cultured with SARS-CoV-2 spike peptides, collected before COVID-19 vaccination. These receptors all come from a human donor who received a COVID-19 vaccine.

J is TRBJ1-2 and V is TRBV30; D ambiguous. CDR1 GTSNPN and CDR2 SVGIG come from the germline V gene (reference sequence). The CDR3 is made up of 14 amino acids. The V end lost 1 base, the J end lost 7 bases, and 16 bases lay between the germline ends. In nucleotides, the CDR3 is TGTGCCTGGAGTGAGATTGATCGTACGGGTGGCTACACCTTC. Amino acids: CAWSEIDRTGGYTF.

The chain carries TRBV5-1 and TRBJ1-5; D call uncertain. Germline CDR1 is SGHRS and CDR2 is YFSETQ. The CDR3 runs 15 residues. Trimming took off 0 bases at V and 4 bases at J, with 11 bases between the two ends. CDR3 coding DNA: TGCGCCAGCAGCTTGGAGGGCAGAACAAATCAGCCCCAGCATTTT. Translating it yields CASSLEGRTNQPQHF.

The V call is TRBV18, the J call TRBJ2-5; possibly TRBD2 for D (6 bases). The CDR3 sequence is 15 residues long. Looked up from germline, CDR1 is KGHSH and CDR2 is LQKENI. Trimming stripped 3 bases from V and 4 bases from J, with 15 bases between. The DNA of the CDR3 is TGTGCCAGCTCACCTATCGGGGGTAAAGGAGAGACCCAGTACTTC. Encoded protein: CASSPIGGKGETQYF.

The count of this clone is one. V is TRBV24-1 and J is TRBJ1-5; D ambiguous. Trimming shortened V by 1 base and J by 5 bases, and 5 bases separated the two germline ends. Germline CDR1 KGHDR, CDR2 SFDVKD. This CDR3 comprises 13 residues. Written as DNA, the CDR3 is TGTGCCACCAGTGATTTATTTGATCAGCCCCAGCATTTT. Protein sequence: CATSDLFDQPQHF.

V gene TRBV5-1 combines with J gene TRBJ2-5, with D maybe TRBD1 (5 bases). The CDR3 is 14 residues long. The germline V gene encodes CDR1 SGHRS and CDR2 YFSETQ. Trimming pared 4 bases from V and 2 bases from J, leaving 12 bases between. The CDR3 nucleotides are TGCGCCAGCAGCCGAGACAGCCTTCAAGAGACCCAGTACTTC. It specifies CASSRDSLQETQYF. Based on the CDR3 plus reference TRBV5-1 and TRBJ2-5, the full variable domain is KAGVTQTPRYLIKTRGQQVTLSCSPISGHRSVSWYQQTPGQGLQFLFEYFSETQRNKGNFPGRFSGRQFSNSRSEMNVSTLELGDSALYLCASSRDSLQETQYFGPGTRLLVL.

This chain joins TRBV5-4 and TRBJ2-1; 8 bases are shared with TRBD2. The germline V gene encodes CDR1 SGHNT and CDR2 YYREEE (reference sequence). The J segment lost 9 bases and the V segment lost 0 bases, leaving 5 bases of the junction unmatched. The CDR3 has 14 amino acids. This chain's CDR3 is CASSLASGGGEQFF. The DNA of the CDR3 is TGTGCCAGCAGCTTGGCCAGCGGGGGCGGTGAGCAGTTCTTC.

This chain links TRBV24-1 with TRBJ2-3, with 13 bases lining up with TRBD2. The CDR3 is 17 amino acids. CDR1 is KGHDR and CDR2 is SFDVKD in the germline V gene. Trimming cost V 4 bases and J 2 bases; bases outside gene matches: 5. CDR3 loop: CATSEAGLAGLTDTQYF. CDR3 bases: TGTGCCACCAGTGAGGCGGGACTAGCGGGGCTCACAGATACGCAGTATTTT.

This chain uses TRBV15 with TRBJ2-2; D gene ambiguous. This CDR3 is 13 amino acids long. CDR1 is LNHNV, CDR2 YYDKDF, per germline (reference sequence). Between the trimmed V and J ends, which lost 0 bases and 6 bases, there was a span of 5 bases. DNA of the CDR3: TGTGCCACCAGCAGAGATCTCGCCGGGGAGCTGTTTTTT. This encodes CATSRDLAGELFF.

The chain recombines TRBV9 with TRBJ1-1; a possible D gene is TRBD1 (6 bases). Trimming took off 0 bases at V and 8 bases at J, with 11 bases between the two ends. Looked up from germline, CDR1 is SGDLS and CDR2 is YYNGEE. The CDR3 is made up of 13 amino acids. This chain's CDR3 is CASSVASRGEAFF. CDR3 DNA sequence: TGTGCCAGCAGCGTAGCTTCCAGGGGAGAAGCTTTCTTT. Drawing the rest from reference TRBV9 and TRBJ1-1, the complete variable domain is DSGVTQTPKHLITATGQRVTLRCSPRSGDLSVYWYQQSLDQGLQFLIQYYNGEERAKGNILERFSAQQFPDLHSELNLSSLELGDSALYFCASSVASRGEAFFGQGTRLTVV.